This entry lists 27 T cell receptor beta chains sequenced from one sample in a study of tissue T cells after allogeneic stem cell transplantation (dated by TCRdb to between 2021 and 2023). Library creation used the immunoSEQ multiplex PCR assay. TCRdb mirrors the immuneACCESS table, restricted to in-frame sequences. Some clones are absent from its copies; in checked studies, under half trace to an unresolved V gene, and the reason for the others is unknown. The sample table shows about 660 clones, and 45% are seen once. Around two fifths of the sample rests with the top ten. The time point label, as the study defines it: mouse harvest day 14 after allogeneic transplant. Each mouse graft, delivered by tail vein injection, combined 10^6 splenic CD5+ T cells with 10^7 T-cell-depleted bone marrow cells. The sequenced sample consisted of liver tissue. These receptors all stem from a female BALB/c mouse given C57BL/6 T cells with graft-versus-host disease after an allogeneic hematopoietic cell transplant.

Points on this clone: The genes are named according to mouse. The read terminates 1 residue ahead of where the CDR3 ends, so the germline J gene completes it. The chain joins TRBV12-2 to TRBJ1-4; no clear D gene. The CDR3 contains 13 residues. V was trimmed by 3 bases and J by 0 bases, leaving 4 bases between them. CDR1 SGHLS and CDR2 HYDKME come from the germline V gene. The CDR3 loop reads CASSTVSNERLFF. CDR3 bases read: TGTGCCAGCTCTACAGTTTCCAACGAAAGATTATTT.

Concerning this clone itself: The genes are named according to mouse. The read finishes 1 residue shy of the CDR3 end, and the germline J gene is used to complete it. The V and J genes are TRBV13-1 and TRBJ2-1, with D perhaps being TRBD1 or TRBD2 (5 bases each). Trimming took off 3 bases at V and 1 base at J, with 5 bases between the two ends. Germline-derived CDR1 and CDR2 are NSHNY and SYGAGN. The CDR3 runs 13 residues. The CDR3: CASSGGNYAEQFF. The CDR3 bases that were read are TGTGCCAGCAGTGGGGGGAACTATGCTGAGCAGTTC.

This clone showed up just a few times. Mouse gene names apply. The CDR3 reads CASSYGDSGNTLYF. CDR3 DNA (partial): TGTGCCAGCAGCTATGGAGATTCTGGAAATACGCTCTAT. The V gene is TRBV4, the J gene TRBJ1-3; D call uncertain. The read terminates 1 residue before the CDR3 end, so the remaining end is supplied by the germline J gene. In germline, CDR1 is LGHDT, CDR2 YNNKQL (reference sequence). Trimming stripped 3 bases from V and 0 bases from J, with 6 bases between. The CDR3 extends over 14 amino acids.

The sample holds a few counts of this clone. The gene symbols are mouse symbols. The CDR3 goes on 1 residue after the read ends, and that part is filled in from the germline J gene. The chain uses TRBV1 and TRBJ2-4, with D possibly TRBD2 on 5 matching bases. The CDR3 runs to 13 residues. Germline V gives CDR1 NSQYPW, CDR2 LRSPGD (reference sequence). Trimming removed 0 bases at V and 4 bases at J, with 5 bases between. CDR3 DNA (partial): TGCACCTGCAGTGCAGACTGGGAAAACACCTTGTAC. Amino acid sequence: CTCSADWENTLY. The full CDR3 protein is CTCSADWENTLYF.

This clone is deemed large (0.1 to 1%). Gene labels here are mouse ones. The sequenced CDR3 bases are TGTGCCAGCAGTTTAGGGGGGGCGGGCACAGAAGTCTTC. Its protein product is CASSLGGAGTEVF. The CDR3 in its entirety is CASSLGGAGTEVFF. V and J are TRBV15 and TRBJ1-1; the D gene is possibly TRBD1 (6 bases). Coverage ceases 1 residue before the CDR3 finishes, and the germline J gene fills in the end. In germline, CDR1 is SGHND, CDR2 FRSKSL. The V end lost 1 base, the J end lost 4 bases, and 10 bases lay between the germline ends. The CDR3 is made up of 14 amino acids.

With regard to this clone: Mouse gene names and germline throughout. The CDR3 region is CAGGGSNTEVFF. The DNA read from the CDR3 is TGTGCCGGCGGGGGGTCAAACACAGAAGTCTTC. The V and J genes are TRBV13-1 and TRBJ1-1; possible D gene TRBD1, 5 bases. The read ends 1 residue early relative to the CDR3; the germline J gene fills the gap. The CDR3 sequence is 12 residues long. The ends were cut back, 10 bases at V and 0 bases at J, with 10 bases in the middle. From germline, CDR1 is NSHNY and CDR2 SYGAGN.

In regard to this clone: Gene names follow the mouse nomenclature. The covered CDR3 bases are TGTGCAAGCAGCTTCACAGGGGAAGACACCCAGTAC. As protein: CASSFTGEDTQY. The complete CDR3 protein is CASSFTGEDTQYF. The chain recombines TRBV16 with TRBJ2-5, with 7 bases identical to TRBD1. The CDR3 end lies 1 residue beyond the end of the read and is filled in from the germline J gene. In germline, CDR1 is SGHSA, CDR2 FRNQAP. This CDR3 spans 13 amino acids. V lost 3 bases and J lost 4; bases outside the gene matches: 1.

This clone was picked up one time. These gene names are mouse names. CDR3 DNA (partial): TGTGCCAGCAGTCTGTCGGGGGCAGAAGTCTTC. Residues: CASSLSGAEVF. The full CDR3 protein is CASSLSGAEVFF. This sequence joins TRBV26 and TRBJ1-1, with D tentatively TRBD1 (5 bases). Coverage ceases 1 residue before the CDR3 finishes, and the germline J gene fills in the end. This CDR3 has 12 residues. Trimming took 0 bases from V and 6 from J, leaving 5 bases between them. The germline V gene encodes CDR1 KGHPV and CDR2 FQNQEV (reference sequence).

A few counts support this clone. Gene and germline names: mouse. The read ends 1 residue early relative to the CDR3; the germline J gene fills the gap. J is TRBJ2-2 and V is TRBV1; D is ambiguous. Germline CDR1 NSQYPW, CDR2 LRSPGD (reference sequence). V gave up 4 bases and J gave up 1 base, with 1 base separating them. This CDR3 is built from 12 residues. Incomplete CDR3 DNA: TGCACCTGCAGTGAAAACACCGGGCAGCTCTAC. This translates into CTCSENTGQLY. The entire CDR3 reads CTCSENTGQLYF.

About this clone itself: Gene and germline names: mouse. The read comes to an end 1 residue before the CDR3 does, leaving the germline J gene to fill in the end. This sequence joins TRBV12-1 and TRBJ2-2, with TRBD1 identical over 7 bases. The CDR3 is 15 residues long. Germline loops: CDR1 SGHSN, CDR2 HYEKVE. The V segment lost 3 bases and the J segment 1 base; nucleotides outside the gene matches: 4. This chain's CDR3 is CASSNDRENTGQLYF. The DNA read from the CDR3 is TGTGCCAGCTCTAATGACAGGGAAAACACCGGGCAGCTCTAC. Full variable domain (rest looked up from reference TRBV12-1 and TRBJ2-2): DSGVVQSPRHIIKEKGGRSVLTCIPISGHSNVVWYQQTLGKELKFLIQHYEKVERDKGFLPSRFSVQQFDDYHSEMNMSALELEDSAMYFCASSNDRENTGQLYFGEGSKLTVL.

This clone was counted a few times. Germline and genes: mouse. The read comes to an end 1 residue before the CDR3 does, leaving the germline J gene to fill in the end. The chain carries TRBV16 and TRBJ2-7; the D gene is possibly TRBD1 (6 bases). CDR1 is SGHSA and CDR2 is FRNQAP in the germline V gene. The length of the CDR3 is 13 residues. The V gene lost 2 bases and the J gene lost 3 bases, with 8 bases spanning the gap. CDR3: CASSLRDNYEQYF. Incomplete CDR3 DNA: TGTGCAAGCAGCTTACGGGACAACTATGAACAGTAC.

On this clone itself: The listed genes are named as in mouse. The CDR3 goes on 1 residue after the read ends, and that part is filled in from the germline J gene. The V call is TRBV29, the J call TRBJ2-7; D is tentatively TRBD1 or TRBD2 (5 bases each). V gave up 5 bases and J gave up 1 base, with 9 bases separating them. Germline values: CDR1 MSHET, CDR2 SYDVDS. This CDR3 has 13 residues. The CDR3 loop is CASSQGPSYEQYF. The DNA read from the CDR3 is TGTGCTAGCAGTCAGGGACCGTCCTATGAACAGTAC. The entire variable domain, with the rest obtained from reference TRBV29 and TRBJ2-7, is as follows: DMKVTQMPRYLIKRMGENVLLECGQDMSHETMYWYRQDPGLGLQLIYISYDVDSNSEGDIPKGYRVSRKKREHFSLILDSAKTNQTSVYFCASSQGPSYEQYFGPGTRLTVL.

By sample fraction, this clone is large. These gene names are mouse names. The read comes to an end 1 residue before the CDR3 does, leaving the germline J gene to fill in the end. This chain links TRBV19 with TRBJ2-7; TRBD1 matches at 9 bases. The CDR3 covers 15 residues. V lost 1 base to trimming and J lost 4 bases; unmatched junction nucleotides: 6. Per germline, CDR1 FNHDT and CDR2 SITEND (reference sequence). CDR3 amino acids: CASSISTGGGYEQYF. Partial CDR3 DNA: TGTGCCAGCAGTATATCGACAGGGGGAGGGTATGAACAGTAC. Using reference TRBV19 and TRBJ2-7 for the parts outside the CDR3, the full variable domain is GGIITQTPKFLIGQEGQKLTLKCQQNFNHDTMYWYRQDSGKGLRLIYYSITENDLQKGDLSEGYDASREKKSSFSLTVTSAQKNEMAVFLCASSISTGGGYEQYFGPGTRLTVL.

For this clone: Mouse names are used for the genes. The read ends 1 residue shy of where the CDR3 ends; the end is completed using the germline J gene. J is TRBJ1-6 and V is TRBV24; tentative D call: TRBD1 (6 bases). TRBJ1-6 is an open reading frame, and its role is uncertain. The germline V and J ends were trimmed by 4 bases and 7 bases, with 11 bases remaining between them. The CDR3 runs 14 residues. Germline V gene sequence: CDR1 KGHTA, CDR2 FRNEEI. CDR3 in amino acids: CASSQQGGNSPLYF. CDR3 DNA (partial): TGTGCCAGCAGTCAACAGGGCGGGAATTCGCCCCTCTAC.

In regard to this clone: The gene names given are mouse names. Sequencing ends 1 residue short of the CDR3 end; the germline J gene provides the rest. V and J are TRBV20 and TRBJ2-4; D remains ambiguous. CDR3 size: 14 residues. The V gene's germline CDR1 is GFQATS and CDR2 STVNSAI. V lost 0 bases, J lost 0 bases, and 7 bases lay in between. The CDR3 loop reads CGAREWASQNTLYF. Incomplete CDR3 DNA: TGTGGTGCTAGGGAATGGGCTAGTCAAAACACCTTGTAC.

For this clone: Gene names denote mouse genes. The read gets to within 1 residue of the CDR3 end, and the germline J gene fills in the rest. The chain carries TRBV13-1 and TRBJ2-7; the match to TRBD1 covers 9 bases. CDR3 size: 12 residues. V gave up 5 bases and J gave up 4 bases; unmatched junction bases: 1. Germline lookup yields CDR1 NSHNY and CDR2 SYGAGN. Incomplete CDR3 DNA: TGTGCCAGCAGGGACAGGGGTTATGAACAGTAC. Its translation: CASRDRGYEQY. The CDR3 in full is CASRDRGYEQYF.

Details on this clone: Genes and germline come from the mouse. Coverage ceases 1 residue before the CDR3 finishes, and the germline J gene fills in the end. Other DNA sequences in this specimen translate into the identical CDR3. V gene TRBV2 combines with J gene TRBJ2-7, with 7 positions matching TRBD1. Trimming cost V 4 bases and J 0 bases; bases outside gene matches: 3. The CDR3 sequence is 14 residues long. The germline V gene encodes CDR1 LGHNA and CDR2 YSYQKL. The covered CDR3 bases are TGTGCCAGCAGCCTCCGGGACAGCTCCTATGAACAGTAC. It yields the protein CASSLRDSSYEQY. The whole CDR3 sequence reads CASSLRDSSYEQYF.

A remark on this clone: Genes and germline are mouse. The read stops 1 residue short of the end of the CDR3; the missing end is completed from the germline J gene. J is TRBJ1-6 and V is TRBV26, with TRBD1 as a possible D gene (5 bases). TRBJ1-6 is treated as an ORF (open reading frame) with a function not yet certain. The CDR3 spans 15 residues. Per germline, CDR1 KGHPV and CDR2 FQNQEV (reference sequence). The ends were cut back, 4 bases at V and 0 bases at J, with 7 bases in the middle. Here the CDR3 reads CASSPRDSYNSPLYF. CDR3 DNA (partial): TGTGCCAGCAGTCCCAGGGATTCCTATAATTCGCCCCTCTAC.

With regard to this clone: The gene names here belong to mouse. With the read ending 1 residue before the CDR3 end, the germline J gene is used to fill in that end. The rearrangement links TRBV26 to TRBJ2-7; 11 bases match TRBD2. Germline CDR1 and CDR2: KGHPV and FQNQEV (reference sequence). J lost 7 bases, V lost 6 bases, and 2 bases had no gene match. The CDR3 runs to 12 residues. The part of the CDR3 DNA that was read is TGTGCCAGCAGAGACTGGGGGGGGGAACAGTAC. It yields the protein CASRDWGGEQY. The full CDR3 reads CASRDWGGEQYF.

With respect to this clone: Gene names refer to mouse genes. The read ends 1 residue early relative to the CDR3; the germline J gene fills the gap. The gene calls are TRBV15 and TRBJ1-4, with unresolved D. Per germline, CDR1 SGHND and CDR2 FRSKSL. The V gene lost 5 bases and the J gene lost 3 bases, with 7 bases spanning the gap. This CDR3 is built from 13 residues. Here the CDR3 reads CASSAGANERLFF. Incomplete CDR3 DNA: TGTGCCAGCAGTGCGGGCGCCAACGAAAGATTATTT. Full variable domain (remainder filled in from reference TRBV15 and TRBJ1-4): DAGVTQTPRHEVAEKGQTIILKCEPVSGHNDLFWYRQTKIQGLELLSYFRSKSLMEDGGAFKDRFKAEMLNSSFSTLKIQPTEPKDSAVYLCASSAGANERLFFGHGTKLSVL.

Regarding this clone: Gene names are mouse gene names. The read is 1 residue too short to cover the CDR3 end, so that end is filled in from the germline J gene. The genes are TRBV26 and TRBJ1-5; D is ambiguous. The CDR3 totals 13 residues. Germline V gene sequence: CDR1 KGHPV, CDR2 FQNQEV (reference sequence). The V end was cut by 4 bases, the J end by 1 base, with 5 bases between. CDR3 sequence reads: CASSQKNNQAPLF. CDR3 bases read: TGTGCCAGCAGTCAGAAGAACAACCAGGCTCCGCTT.

This clone has more than one count but fewer than ten. The genes and germline here are from mouse. The read ends 1 residue before the CDR3 terminus; that terminus is restored from the germline J gene. V is TRBV16 and J is TRBJ2-7, with TRBD2 identical over 14 bases. The CDR3 is 16 amino acids. From germline, CDR1 is SGHSA and CDR2 FRNQAP. The trim removed 0 bases at V and 7 bases at J, leaving 5 bases unmatched. The CDR3 sequence: CASSLDRGLGGREQYF. The sequenced part of the CDR3 DNA is TGTGCAAGCAGCTTAGATAGGGGACTGGGGGGGCGAGAACAGTAC. Combining the CDR3 with reference TRBV16 and TRBJ2-7 gives the whole variable domain NAGVIQTPRHKVTGKGQEATLWCEPISGHSAVFWYRQTIVQGLEFLTYFRNQAPIDDSGMPKERFSAQMPNQSHSTLKIQSTQPQDSAVYLCASSLDRGLGGREQYFGPGTRLTVL.

By share, this clone ranks as large. Gene names follow the mouse nomenclature. The read gets to within 1 residue of the CDR3 end, and the germline J gene fills in the rest. This chain links TRBV16 with TRBJ2-7; 12 nucleotides align to TRBD2. With V trimmed by 5 bases and J by 7 bases, 9 bases remained unmatched. Per germline, CDR1 SGHSA and CDR2 FRNQAP. The CDR3 has 15 residues. The CDR3 here is CASSPLTGGAFEQYF. CDR3 DNA (partial): TGTGCAAGCAGCCCCCTGACTGGGGGGGCATTCGAACAGTAC.

As to this clone: Gene names and germline refer to mouse. Coverage ceases 1 residue before the CDR3 finishes, and the germline J gene fills in the end. The chain links TRBV26 to TRBJ2-7; 11 bases are shared with TRBD1. CDR3 size: 14 residues. J lost 5 bases, V lost 4 bases, and 4 bases had no gene match. Germline V CDR1 and CDR2: KGHPV, FQNQEV (reference sequence). The CDR3: CASSRAGQGDEQYF. CDR3 bases read: TGTGCCAGCAGTCGGGCGGGACAGGGGGATGAACAGTAC.

As regards this clone: Germline and genes: mouse. The CDR3 end lies 1 residue beyond the end of the read and is filled in from the germline J gene. V is TRBV13-3 and J is TRBJ1-1, with TRBD1 as a possible D gene (5 bases). V gave up 4 bases and J gave up 1 base, with 17 bases separating them. This CDR3 contains 16 residues. Germline CDR1 and CDR2: NNHDY and SYVADS. Here the CDR3 reads CASSMAERGINTEVFF. The CDR3 DNA, read in part, is TGTGCCAGCAGTATGGCAGAGAGGGGCATAAACACAGAAGTCTTC.

On this clone: Genes here carry mouse names. With the read ending 1 residue before the CDR3 end, the germline J gene is used to fill in that end. V and J are TRBV13-1 and TRBJ2-5; 7 bases line up with TRBD1. The CDR3 runs to 14 residues. Germline CDR1 reads NSHNY; CDR2 reads SYGAGN. V shed 3 bases and J 4 bases; nucleotides not matched to a gene: 5. The CDR3 spells CASSVSGGEDTQYF. Incomplete CDR3 DNA: TGTGCCAGCAGTGTTTCAGGGGGAGAAGACACCCAGTAC.

Remarks on this clone: Gene names follow the mouse nomenclature. The read terminates 1 residue ahead of where the CDR3 ends, so the germline J gene completes it. V and J are TRBV3 and TRBJ2-7, with D possibly TRBD1 on 6 matching bases. Trimming removed 2 bases from V and 5 bases from J, with 10 bases in between. The CDR3 sequence is 13 residues long. The V gene's germline CDR1 is SNHLY and CDR2 FYNGKV (reference sequence). The sequenced part of the CDR3 DNA is TGTGCCAGCAGCTTATACAGGGCGGATGAACAGTAC. Protein sequence: CASSLYRADEQY. The whole CDR3 sequence is CASSLYRADEQYF. The full variable domain, in which reference TRBV3 and TRBJ2-7 provide the parts outside the CDR3, is GPKVLQIPSHQIIDMGQMVTLNCDPVSNHLYFYWYKQILGQQMEFLVNFYNGKVMEKSKLFKDQFSVERPDGSYFTLKIQPTALEDSAVYFCASSLYRADEQYFGPGTRLTVL.